Following are 29 T cell receptor beta chains from one sample sequenced in a study of cytomegalovirus exposure and HLA in healthy donors. Amplification used 60 Vbeta primers and 13 Jbeta primers. The table came from immunoSEQ multiplex PCR; TCRdb's copy has only in-frame clones and leaves some out. The top ten hold around 1.8% of the sample, which has about 89,000 clones, around two thirds seen once. Sequencing used PBMCs. These receptors all stem from a male donor in good health and CMV-seronegative.

This chain joins TRBV29-1 and TRBJ1-1; tentative D call: TRBD1 (6 bases). The V end lost 6 bases, the J end lost 0 bases, and 23 bases lay between the germline ends. The length of the CDR3 is 17 residues. Germline V gives CDR1 SQVTM, CDR2 ANQGSEA. The CDR3 here is CSVTWTAHLTMNTEAFF. The DNA for the CDR3 is TGCAGCGTAACCTGGACAGCCCACCTCACCATGAACACTGAAGCTTTCTTT.

This clone was seen more than once but under ten times. This rearrangement joins TRBV6-5 to TRBJ2-7; 10 bases are a match to TRBD2. CDR3 size: 14 residues. The J segment lost 5 bases and the V segment lost 7 bases, leaving 8 bases of the junction unmatched. Looked up from germline, CDR1 is MNHEY and CDR2 is SVGAGI. The CDR3 is CASNSVAGGDEQYF. The CDR3 region has the DNA TGTGCCAGCAATTCGGTAGCGGGAGGTGACGAGCAGTACTTC.

This CDR3 is CAWSLVRHNEQFF. As DNA, the CDR3 is TGTGCCTGGAGTTTAGTCCGCCACAATGAGCAGTTCTTC. This sequence joins TRBV30 and TRBJ2-1; D is ambiguous. Deletions cut 2 bases from V and 5 bases from J, with 10 bases between. The CDR3 covers 13 residues. CDR1 is GTSNPN and CDR2 is SVGIG in the germline V gene (reference sequence).

V and J are TRBV11-2 and TRBJ2-2, with D possibly being TRBD1 (6 bases). V lost 0 bases and J lost 6, with 8 bases in between. The length of the CDR3 is 14 residues. The V gene's germline CDR1 is SGHAT and CDR2 FQNNGV. CDR3 in DNA: TGTGCCAGCAGCTTAGAGAAGGGGGCCGGGGAGCTGTTTTTT. The encoded protein is CASSLEKGAGELFF.

This sequence joins TRBV5-6 and TRBJ2-3; D might be TRBD2 (6 bases). Between the trimmed V and J ends, which lost 0 bases and 5 bases, there was a span of 16 bases. The CDR3 sequence is 16 residues long. Germline CDR1 SGHDT, CDR2 YYEEEE. This chain's CDR3 is CASSLGESGDIDTQYF. The CDR3 DNA sequence: TGTGCCAGCAGCTTGGGAGAGTCGGGAGACATAGATACGCAGTATTTT.

The chain combines TRBV4-3 with TRBJ2-3; D remains unclear. Germline assignment: CDR1 LGHNA and CDR2 YSLEER. The germline V and J ends were trimmed by 0 bases and 2 bases, with 15 bases remaining between them. There are 17 residues in the CDR3. The CDR3 DNA reads TGCGCCAGCAGCCAAGACTGGCGAGCGACGACCACAGATACGCAGTATTTT. Encoded protein: CASSQDWRATTTDTQYF.

To note about this clone: Mismatch with germline at one junction end may stem from a read error. V usage is TRBV7-7 and J usage is TRBJ1-1, with D hard to call. The CDR3 is 13 amino acids. Germline CDR1 SSHAT, CDR2 FNYEAQ (reference sequence). In DNA, the CDR3 is TGTGCTAGCAGTAGGGAGATGGGCACTGAAGCTTTCTTT. Its translation is CASSREMGTEAFF.

This chain joins TRBV18 and TRBJ1-3; weak D call: TRBD1 (5 bases). Looked up from germline, CDR1 is KGHSH and CDR2 is LQKENI. V lost 3 bases to trimming and J lost 4 bases, with 7 bases between them. The CDR3 is made up of 13 amino acids. The chain's CDR3 is CASSPKGGNTIYF. Here the CDR3 DNA reads TGTGCCAGCTCACCCAAGGGGGGAAACACCATATATTTT.

This chain links TRBV6-6 with TRBJ2-7; 10 bases are a match to TRBD2. Looked up from germline, CDR1 is MNHNY and CDR2 is SVGAGI (reference sequence). The CDR3 covers 14 residues. Trimming at V came to 4 bases and at J to 7 bases, leaving 7 bases not matched to a gene. The DNA of the CDR3 is TGTGCCAGCAGTTTAGCGGGAGGCTCTGGAGAGCAGTACTTC. Residues: CASSLAGGSGEQYF.

The J gene is TRBJ2-7, the V gene TRBV19; 12 nucleotides line up with TRBD1. The germline gives CDR1 LNHDA, CDR2 SQIVND (reference sequence). The CDR3 runs to 16 residues. V trimming: 5 bases; J trimming: 5 bases; junction bases outside the gene matches: 10. In DNA form, the CDR3 reads TGTGCCAGTAGTCTGTCGAGCGGGACAGGGGGCGACGAGCAGTACTTC. Translated, it gives CASSLSSGTGGDEQYF.

In this sample, this clone turned up once. The gene calls are TRBV5-5 and TRBJ2-7; the match to TRBD2 covers 15 bases. J was trimmed by 2 bases and V by 6 bases; bases with no gene match: 18. This CDR3 comprises 20 residues. CDR1 and CDR2 (germline): SGHKS, YYEKEE (reference sequence). This chain's CDR3 is CASILGLAGGLWTDAYEQYF. In nucleotides, the CDR3 is TGTGCCAGCATCCTGGGACTAGCGGGAGGATTGTGGACTGACGCCTACGAGCAGTACTTC.

This chain links TRBV2 with TRBJ2-2, with 14 bases that match TRBD2. There are 15 residues in the CDR3. V was pared by 6 bases and J by 3 bases, with 0 bases of the junction left unmatched. Germline CDR1 SNHLY, CDR2 FYNNEI. CDR3 sequence: CASRGLAGDTGELFF. CDR3 nucleotide sequence: TGTGCCAGCAGGGGACTAGCGGGAGACACCGGGGAGCTGTTTTTT.

The genes are TRBV7-2 and TRBJ1-5; a possible D gene is TRBD1 (6 bases). The germline V gene encodes CDR1 SGHTA and CDR2 FQGNSA. Trimming removed 0 bases at V and 2 bases at J, with 14 bases between. CDR3 size: 17 residues. The CDR3 loop reads CASSLALYRVRNQPQHF. The CDR3 nucleotides are TGTGCCAGCAGCTTAGCGTTATACAGGGTCCGCAATCAGCCCCAGCATTTT.

This rearrangement joins TRBV14 to TRBJ1-1, with D possibly TRBD1 on 5 matching bases. The length of the CDR3 is 13 residues. Deletions cut 5 bases from V and 3 bases from J, with 10 bases between. Per germline, CDR1 SGHDN and CDR2 FVKESK. This CDR3 is CASSYGGYTEAFF. The DNA of the CDR3 is TGTGCCAGCAGCTACGGGGGGTACACTGAAGCTTTCTTT.

J is TRBJ1-2 and V is TRBV28, with D unresolved. The germline V gene has CDR1 MDHEN and CDR2 SYDVKM. The CDR3 sequence is 11 residues long. Trimming shortened V by 5 bases and J by 5 bases, and 6 bases separated the two germline ends. The CDR3 sequence is CASSRRYGYTF. The CDR3 DNA is TGTGCCAGCAGTAGGAGATATGGCTACACCTTC.

This clone was counted a few times. V gene TRBV6-1 combines with J gene TRBJ2-2; possible D gene TRBD1, 6 bases. The CDR3 sequence is 17 residues long. The germline V gene has CDR1 MNHNS and CDR2 SASEGT. The V and J ends lost 1 base and 2 bases respectively, with 14 bases between them. Here the CDR3 DNA reads TGTGCCAGCAGTGAAGGTGTGTGGACAGCTAACACCGGGGAGCTGTTTTTT. This gives the protein CASSEGVWTANTGELFF.

The V call is TRBV19, the J call TRBJ1-1, with TRBD1 matching 8 bases. CDR1 is LNHDA and CDR2 is SQIVND in the germline V gene (reference sequence). CDR3 size: 14 residues. Unmatched junction bases numbered 5, after V lost 5 bases and J lost 3 bases. The CDR3, as DNA: TGTGCCAGTAGTCCAGGGACAGGCTACACTGAAGCTTTCTTT. Amino acid sequence: CASSPGTGYTEAFF.

This clone was counted only a few times. J is TRBJ2-1 and V is TRBV7-3, with TRBD1 as a possible D gene (5 bases). The V and J ends lost 1 base and 4 bases respectively, with 23 bases between them. Germline CDR1 reads SGHTA; CDR2 reads FQGTGA. This CDR3 region has 19 residues. The chain's CDR3 is CASSLRSRAETEFYNEQFF. The CDR3 bases are TGTGCCAGCAGCTTAAGAAGTCGGGCGGAGACAGAGTTTTACAATGAGCAGTTCTTC.

This clone occurred once. The chain is built from TRBV19 and TRBJ2-7, with 7 bases that match TRBD1. There are 14 residues in the CDR3. Germline values: CDR1 LNHDA, CDR2 SQIVND (reference sequence). V shed 7 bases, J shed 6 bases, and the junction held 12 bases outside the gene matches. CDR3: CASMPTGTESEQYF. CDR3 coding DNA: TGTGCCAGTATGCCCACCGGGACAGAAAGCGAGCAGTACTTC.

V and J are TRBV27 and TRBJ2-3, with 9 nucleotides matching TRBD2. V shed 8 bases and J 4 bases; nucleotides not matched to a gene: 4. Per germline, CDR1 MNHEY and CDR2 SMNVEV (reference sequence). This CDR3 region has 13 residues. The chain's CDR3 is CASSSGNPDTQYF. The CDR3 DNA reads TGTGCCAGCTCTAGCGGGAATCCAGATACGCAGTATTTT.

This chain joins TRBV5-3 and TRBJ2-3; tentatively, D is TRBD2 (7 bases). TRBV5-3 is an ORF; its function is uncertain. Trimming left V 0 bases short and J 1 base short, with 18 bases between. CDR3 length equals 18 residues. As DNA, the CDR3 is TGTGCCAGAAGCTTGGCGCCCGGGGGGCGAGGGGGCACAGATACGCAGTATTTT. Amino acid sequence: CARSLAPGGRGGTDTQYF.

V gene TRBV11-1 combines with J gene TRBJ2-3; possible D gene TRBD1, 6 bases. Germline V gene sequence: CDR1 SGHAT, CDR2 FQDESV (reference sequence). Trimming removed 6 bases from V and 5 bases from J, with 12 bases in between. The CDR3 consists of 13 residues. The CDR3 sequence is CASRPPGQDTQYF. DNA of the CDR3: TGTGCCAGCAGGCCGCCGGGACAAGATACGCAGTATTTT.

The chain carries TRBV7-2 and TRBJ2-3; 7 bases map to TRBD2. The V segment lost 1 base and the J segment 4 bases; nucleotides outside the gene matches: 8. CDR1 SGHTA and CDR2 FQGNSA come from the germline V gene. CDR3 length: 16 amino acids. This CDR3 reads CASSLGGGVGADTQYF. CDR3 sequence (DNA): TGTGCCAGCAGCTTAGGCGGGGGAGTCGGCGCAGATACGCAGTATTTT. The full variable domain, with the rest looked up from reference TRBV7-2 and TRBJ2-3, is GAGVSQSPSNKVTEKGKDVELRCDPISGHTALYWYRQSLGQGLEFLIYFQGNSAPDKSGLPSDRFSAERTGGSVSTLTIQRTQQEDSAVYLCASSLGGGVGADTQYFGPGTRLTVL.

This sequence joins TRBV27 and TRBJ1-2, with TRBD1 matching 12 bases. After removal of 11 bases from V and 4 bases from J, the junction contained 14 bases not matched to a gene. CDR1 is MNHEY, CDR2 SMNVEV, per germline (reference sequence). This CDR3 comprises 16 residues. CDR3 sequence reads: CAASSAGTGGSYGYTF. The CDR3, as DNA: TGTGCCGCGAGTTCTGCCGGGACAGGGGGCAGCTATGGCTACACCTTC.

The V gene is TRBV11-3, the J gene TRBJ2-2; possibly TRBD1 for D (5 bases). Germline assignment: CDR1 SGHNT and CDR2 YENEEA. This CDR3 has 15 residues. V was trimmed by 4 bases and J by 0 bases, leaving 9 bases between them. The CDR3 spells CASSSSGTNTGELFF. The CDR3 nucleotides are TGTGCCAGCAGCTCCTCAGGGACGAACACCGGGGAGCTGTTTTTT. The whole variable domain, remainder taken from reference TRBV11-3 and TRBJ2-2, is EAGVVQSPRYKIIEKKQPVAFWCNPISGHNTLYWYLQNLGQGPELLIRYENEEAVDDSQLPKDRFSAERLKGVDSTLKIQPAELGDSAVYLCASSSSGTNTGELFFGEGSRLTVL.

The V gene is TRBV15, the J gene TRBJ2-7; 8 bases map to TRBD1. The CDR3 extends over 16 amino acids. Germline trimming cut 0 bases from V and 3 bases from J; bases unmatched to any gene: 7. CDR1 is LNHNV, CDR2 YYDKDF, per germline (reference sequence). CDR3 residues: CATSRETGGYGYEQYF. The CDR3 coding sequence is TGTGCCACCAGCAGAGAAACAGGGGGATATGGCTACGAGCAGTACTTC.

This clone showed up just a few times. The chain is built from TRBV6-5 and TRBJ1-1; 9 positions match TRBD1. The CDR3 totals 15 residues. In germline, CDR1 is MNHEY, CDR2 SVGAGI. J lost 1 base, V lost 6 bases, and 6 bases had no gene match. CDR3: CASSQGQGWNTEAFF. As DNA, the CDR3 is TGTGCCAGCAGCCAGGGACAGGGTTGGAACACTGAAGCTTTCTTT.

The chain links TRBV2 to TRBJ2-5, with 7 bases aligning to TRBD2. The length of the CDR3 is 15 residues. Trimming at V came to 8 bases and at J to 5 bases, leaving 14 bases not matched to a gene. CDR1 and CDR2 (germline): SNHLY, FYNNEI. CDR3 DNA sequence: TGTGCCAGCCAGCCCCAACGCGGGAGAGGGGAGACCCAGTACTTC. Encoded protein: CASQPQRGRGETQYF.

This clone has only a few counts. The chain carries TRBV7-3 and TRBJ2-2, with 11 bases aligning to TRBD2. V trimming: 3 bases; J trimming: 2 bases; junction bases outside the gene matches: 5. The germline V gene has CDR1 SGHTA and CDR2 FQGTGA. CDR3 length: 17 amino acids. CDR3 sequence (DNA): TGTGCCAGCAGCTTTACTAGCGGGAGTTTTAACACCGGGGAGCTGTTTTTT. Its protein product is CASSFTSGSFNTGELFF.